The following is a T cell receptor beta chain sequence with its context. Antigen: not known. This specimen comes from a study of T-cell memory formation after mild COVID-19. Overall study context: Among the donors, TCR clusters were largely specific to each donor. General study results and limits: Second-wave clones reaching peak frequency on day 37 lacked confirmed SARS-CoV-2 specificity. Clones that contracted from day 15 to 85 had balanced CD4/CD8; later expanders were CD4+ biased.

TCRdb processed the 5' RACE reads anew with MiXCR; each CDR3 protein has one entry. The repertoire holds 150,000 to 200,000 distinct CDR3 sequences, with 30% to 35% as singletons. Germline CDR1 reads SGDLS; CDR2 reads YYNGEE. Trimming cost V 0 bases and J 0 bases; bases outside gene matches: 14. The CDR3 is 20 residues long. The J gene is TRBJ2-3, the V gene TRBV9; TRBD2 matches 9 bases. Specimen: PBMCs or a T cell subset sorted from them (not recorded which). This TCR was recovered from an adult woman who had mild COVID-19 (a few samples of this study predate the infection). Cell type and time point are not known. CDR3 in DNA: TGTGCCAGCAGCGTAGACCCCTTCCCCCTCACTAGCGGGAGCACAGATACGCAGTATTTT. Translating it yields CASSVDPFPLTSGSTDTQYF.